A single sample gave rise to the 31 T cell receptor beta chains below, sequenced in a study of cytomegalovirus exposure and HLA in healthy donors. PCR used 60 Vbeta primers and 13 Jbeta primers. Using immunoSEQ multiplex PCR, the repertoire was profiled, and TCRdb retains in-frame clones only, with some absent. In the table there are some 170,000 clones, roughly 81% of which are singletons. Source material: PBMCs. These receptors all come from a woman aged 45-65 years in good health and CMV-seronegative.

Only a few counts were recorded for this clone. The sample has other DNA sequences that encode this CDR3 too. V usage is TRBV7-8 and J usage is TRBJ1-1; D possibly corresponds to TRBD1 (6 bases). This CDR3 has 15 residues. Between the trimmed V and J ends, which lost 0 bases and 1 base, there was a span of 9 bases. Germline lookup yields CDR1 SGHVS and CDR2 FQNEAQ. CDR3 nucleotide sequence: TGTGCCAGCAGCTTAGCCGGCAGGGGGAACACTGAAGCTTTCTTT. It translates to CASSLAGRGNTEAFF. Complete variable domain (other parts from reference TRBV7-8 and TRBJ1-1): GAGVSQSPRYKVAKRGQDVALRCDPISGHVSLFWYQQALGQGPEFLTYFQNEAQLDKSGLPSDRFFAERPEGSVSTLKIQRTQQEDSAVYLCASSLAGRGNTEAFFGQGTRLTVV.

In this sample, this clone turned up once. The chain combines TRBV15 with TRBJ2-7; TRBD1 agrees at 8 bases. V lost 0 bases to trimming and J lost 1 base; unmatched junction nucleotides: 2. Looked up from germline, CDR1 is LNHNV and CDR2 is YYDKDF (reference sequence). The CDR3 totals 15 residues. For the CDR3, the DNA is TGTGCCACCAGCAGAGAAACAGGGGGATCCTACGAGCAGTACTTC. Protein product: CATSRETGGSYEQYF.

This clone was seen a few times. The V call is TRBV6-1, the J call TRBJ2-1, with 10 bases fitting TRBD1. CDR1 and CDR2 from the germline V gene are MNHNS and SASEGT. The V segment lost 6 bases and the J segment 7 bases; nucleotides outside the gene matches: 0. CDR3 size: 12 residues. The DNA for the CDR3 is TGTGCCAGCAGGGACAGGGGGAATGAGCAGTTCTTC. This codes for CASRDRGNEQFF.

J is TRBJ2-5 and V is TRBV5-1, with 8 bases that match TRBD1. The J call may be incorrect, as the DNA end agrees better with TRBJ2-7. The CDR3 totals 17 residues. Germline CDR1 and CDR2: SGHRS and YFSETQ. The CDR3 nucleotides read TGCGCCAGCAGCTTGGGGCCCGACAGGGGAAGTATCGGCGAGCAGTACTTC. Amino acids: CASSLGPDRGSIGEQYF.

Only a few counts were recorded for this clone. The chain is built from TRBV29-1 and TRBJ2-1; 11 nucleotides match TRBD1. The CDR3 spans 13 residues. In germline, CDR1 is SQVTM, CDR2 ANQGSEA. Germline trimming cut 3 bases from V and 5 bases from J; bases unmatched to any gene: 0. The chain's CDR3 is CSVEGQGDNEQFF. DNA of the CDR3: TGCAGCGTTGAGGGACAGGGGGACAATGAGCAGTTCTTC.

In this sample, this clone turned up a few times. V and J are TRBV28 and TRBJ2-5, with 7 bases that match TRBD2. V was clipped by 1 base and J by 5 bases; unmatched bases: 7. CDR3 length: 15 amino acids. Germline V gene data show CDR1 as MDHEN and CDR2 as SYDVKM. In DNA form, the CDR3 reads TGTGCCAGCAGTTTATCCAGCGGGACTTCGGAGACCCAGTACTTC. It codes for CASSLSSGTSETQYF.

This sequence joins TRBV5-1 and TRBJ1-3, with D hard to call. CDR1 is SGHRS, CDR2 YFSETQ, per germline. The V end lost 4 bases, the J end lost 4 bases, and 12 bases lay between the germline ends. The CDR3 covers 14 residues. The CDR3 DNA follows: TGCGCCAGCAGCGCGGGCGGGGAAGGAAACACCATATATTTT. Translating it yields CASSAGGEGNTIYF.

CDR3 amino acids: CASSLDITSPEGYTF. DNA of the CDR3: TGTGCCAGCAGCCTCGACATTACAAGCCCCGAGGGCTACACCTTC. The chain is built from TRBV11-2 and TRBJ1-2; D is uncertain. Germline values: CDR1 SGHAT, CDR2 FQNNGV. Deletions cut 5 bases from V and 8 bases from J, with 21 bases between. The CDR3 runs 15 residues.

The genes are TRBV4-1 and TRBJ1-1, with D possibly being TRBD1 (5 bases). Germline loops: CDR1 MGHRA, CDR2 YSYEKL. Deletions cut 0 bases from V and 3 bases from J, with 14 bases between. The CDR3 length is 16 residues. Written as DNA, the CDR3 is TGCGCCAGCAGCCAAGATCAGGGCGTTGGTGACACTGAAGCTTTCTTT. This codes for CASSQDQGVGDTEAFF.

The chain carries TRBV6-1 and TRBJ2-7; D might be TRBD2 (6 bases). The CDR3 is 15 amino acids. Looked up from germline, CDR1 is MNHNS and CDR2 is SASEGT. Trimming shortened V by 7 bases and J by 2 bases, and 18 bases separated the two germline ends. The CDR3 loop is CASTPGARGTYEQYF. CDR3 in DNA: TGTGCCAGCACTCCCGGGGCACGCGGGACCTACGAGCAGTACTTC.

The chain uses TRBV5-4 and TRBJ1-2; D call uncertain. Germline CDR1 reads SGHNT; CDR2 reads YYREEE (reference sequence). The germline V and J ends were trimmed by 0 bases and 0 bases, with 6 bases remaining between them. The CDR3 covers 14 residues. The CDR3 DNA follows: TGTGCCAGCAGCTTGGACTCCACTAACTATGGCTACACCTTC. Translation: CASSLDSTNYGYTF.

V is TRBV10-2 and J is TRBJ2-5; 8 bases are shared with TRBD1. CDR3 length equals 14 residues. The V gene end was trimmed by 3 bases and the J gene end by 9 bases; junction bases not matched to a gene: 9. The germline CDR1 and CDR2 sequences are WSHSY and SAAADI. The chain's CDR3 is CASSDWDRRMAQYF. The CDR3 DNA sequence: TGCGCCAGCAGTGACTGGGACAGGCGTATGGCCCAGTACTTC.

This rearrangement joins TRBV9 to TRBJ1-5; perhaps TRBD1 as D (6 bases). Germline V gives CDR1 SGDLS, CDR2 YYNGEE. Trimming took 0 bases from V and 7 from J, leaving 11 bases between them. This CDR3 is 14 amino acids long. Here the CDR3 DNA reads TGTGCCAGCAGCGTAGAAATGGGGGCACAGCCCCAGCATTTT. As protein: CASSVEMGAQPQHF.

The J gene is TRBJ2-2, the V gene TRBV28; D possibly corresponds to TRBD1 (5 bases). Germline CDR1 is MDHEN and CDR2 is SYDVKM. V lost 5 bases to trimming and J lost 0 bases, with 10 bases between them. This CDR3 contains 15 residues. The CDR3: CASSPGHANTGELFF. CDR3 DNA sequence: TGTGCCAGCAGTCCCGGACACGCGAACACCGGGGAGCTGTTTTTT.

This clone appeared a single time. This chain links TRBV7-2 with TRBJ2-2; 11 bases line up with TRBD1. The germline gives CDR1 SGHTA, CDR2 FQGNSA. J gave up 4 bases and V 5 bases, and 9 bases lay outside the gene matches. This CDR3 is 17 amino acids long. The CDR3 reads CASSIRTGGAGTGELFF. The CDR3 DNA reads TGTGCCAGCAGCATCCGGACAGGGGGCGCGGGCACCGGGGAGCTGTTTTTT.

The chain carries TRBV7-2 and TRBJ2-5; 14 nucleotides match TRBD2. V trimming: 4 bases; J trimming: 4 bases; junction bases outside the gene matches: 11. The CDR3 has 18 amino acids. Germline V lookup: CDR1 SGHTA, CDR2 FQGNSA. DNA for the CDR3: TGTGCCAGCAGCTACCTGACTAGCGGGAGGGCCAGTGTAGAGACCCAGTACTTC. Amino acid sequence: CASSYLTSGRASVETQYF.

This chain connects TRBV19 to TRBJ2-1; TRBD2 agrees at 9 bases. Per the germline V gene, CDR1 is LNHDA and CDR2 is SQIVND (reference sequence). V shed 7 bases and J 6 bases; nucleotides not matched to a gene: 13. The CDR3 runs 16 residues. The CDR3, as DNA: TGTGCCAGTAACTTGGGGTTAGCGGGAGCTCCCAATGAGCAGTTCTTC. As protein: CASNLGLAGAPNEQFF. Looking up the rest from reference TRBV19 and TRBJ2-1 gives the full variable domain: DGGITQSPKYLFRKEGQNVTLSCEQNLNHDAMYWYRQDPGQGLRLIYYSQIVNDFQKGDIAEGYSVSREKKESFPLTVTSAQKNPTAFYLCASNLGLAGAPNEQFFGPGTRLTVL.

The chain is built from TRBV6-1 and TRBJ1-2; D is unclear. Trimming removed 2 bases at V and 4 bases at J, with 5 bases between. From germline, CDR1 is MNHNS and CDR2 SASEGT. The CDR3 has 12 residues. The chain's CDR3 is CASSENGYGYTF. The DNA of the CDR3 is TGTGCCAGCAGTGAAAACGGCTATGGCTACACCTTC.

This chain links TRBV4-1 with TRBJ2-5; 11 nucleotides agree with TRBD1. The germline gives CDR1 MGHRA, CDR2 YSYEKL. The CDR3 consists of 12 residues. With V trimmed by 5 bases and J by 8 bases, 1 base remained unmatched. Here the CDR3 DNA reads TGCGCCAGCAGCGGGACAGGGGGTACCCAGTACTTC. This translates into CASSGTGGTQYF.

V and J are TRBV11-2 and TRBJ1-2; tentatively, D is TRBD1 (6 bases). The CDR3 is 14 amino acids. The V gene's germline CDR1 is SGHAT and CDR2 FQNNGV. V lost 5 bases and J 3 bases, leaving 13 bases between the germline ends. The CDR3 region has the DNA TGTGCCAGCAGCGACAGTCAGGGGTACTATGGCTACACCTTC. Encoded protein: CASSDSQGYYGYTF.

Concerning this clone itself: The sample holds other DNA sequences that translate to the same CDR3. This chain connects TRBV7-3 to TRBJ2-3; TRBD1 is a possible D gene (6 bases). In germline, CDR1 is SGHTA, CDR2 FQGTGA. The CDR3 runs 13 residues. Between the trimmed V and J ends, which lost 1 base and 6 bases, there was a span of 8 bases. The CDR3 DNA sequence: TGTGCCAGCAGCTTAATAAGGGGGGATACGCAGTATTTT. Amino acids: CASSLIRGDTQYF.

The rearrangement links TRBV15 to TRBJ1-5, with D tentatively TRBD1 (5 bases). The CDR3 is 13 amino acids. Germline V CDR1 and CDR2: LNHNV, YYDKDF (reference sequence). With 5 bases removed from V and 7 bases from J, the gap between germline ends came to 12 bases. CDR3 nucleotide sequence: TGTGCCACCAGCCCCAGGGTTCGCCAGCCCCAGCATTTT. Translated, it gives CATSPRVRQPQHF.

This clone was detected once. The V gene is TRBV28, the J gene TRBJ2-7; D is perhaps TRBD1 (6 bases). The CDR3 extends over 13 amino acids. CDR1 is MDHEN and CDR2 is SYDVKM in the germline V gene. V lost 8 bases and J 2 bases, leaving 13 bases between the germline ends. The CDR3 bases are TGTGCCAGCCGAGAGGGGGTTACCTACGAGCAGTACTTC. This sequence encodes CASREGVTYEQYF.

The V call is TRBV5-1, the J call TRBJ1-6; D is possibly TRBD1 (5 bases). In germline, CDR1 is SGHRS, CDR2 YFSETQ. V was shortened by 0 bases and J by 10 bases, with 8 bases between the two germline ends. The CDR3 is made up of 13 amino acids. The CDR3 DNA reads TGCGCCAGCAGCTTGGACCAGGGATCACCCCTCCACTTT. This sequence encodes CASSLDQGSPLHF.

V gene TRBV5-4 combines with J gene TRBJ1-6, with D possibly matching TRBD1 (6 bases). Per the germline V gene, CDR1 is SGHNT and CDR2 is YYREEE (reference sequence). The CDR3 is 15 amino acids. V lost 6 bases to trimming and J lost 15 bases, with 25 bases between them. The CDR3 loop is CASTSRDTPSTVLHF. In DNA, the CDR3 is TGTGCCAGCACATCCCGGGACACCCCGAGTACGGTCCTCCACTTT.

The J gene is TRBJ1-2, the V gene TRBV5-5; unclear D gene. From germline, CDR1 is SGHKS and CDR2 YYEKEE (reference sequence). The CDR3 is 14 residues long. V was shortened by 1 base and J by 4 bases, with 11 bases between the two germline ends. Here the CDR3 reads CASSLSPGIYGYTF. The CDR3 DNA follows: TGTGCCAGCAGCTTGAGCCCGGGGATCTATGGCTACACCTTC.

As DNA, the CDR3 is TGTGCCAGCAGTTACCCAGCTAAGGGGGCTGACACTGAAGCTTTCTTT. Translation: CASSYPAKGADTEAFF. This sequence joins TRBV6-6 and TRBJ1-1, with 7 bases identical to TRBD1. V gave up 2 bases and J gave up 3 bases; unmatched junction bases: 9. This CDR3 comprises 16 residues. Germline V gene lookup returns CDR1 MNHNY and CDR2 SVGAGI (reference sequence).

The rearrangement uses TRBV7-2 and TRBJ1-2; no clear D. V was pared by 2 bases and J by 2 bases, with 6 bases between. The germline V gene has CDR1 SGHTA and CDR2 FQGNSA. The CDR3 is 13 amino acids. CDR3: CASSLSENYGYTF. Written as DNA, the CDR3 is TGTGCCAGCAGCTTATCAGAAAACTATGGCTACACCTTC. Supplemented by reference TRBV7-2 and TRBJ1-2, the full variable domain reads GAGVSQSPSNKVTEKGKDVELRCDPISGHTALYWYRQSLGQGLEFLIYFQGNSAPDKSGLPSDRFSAERTGGSVSTLTIQRTQQEDSAVYLCASSLSENYGYTFGSGTRLTVV.

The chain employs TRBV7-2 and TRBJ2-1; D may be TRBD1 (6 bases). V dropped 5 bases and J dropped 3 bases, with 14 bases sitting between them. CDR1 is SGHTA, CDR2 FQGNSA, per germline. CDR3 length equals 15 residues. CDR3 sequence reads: CASSIRQAFYNEQFF. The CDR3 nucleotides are TGTGCCAGCAGCATAAGACAGGCCTTCTACAATGAGCAGTTCTTC.

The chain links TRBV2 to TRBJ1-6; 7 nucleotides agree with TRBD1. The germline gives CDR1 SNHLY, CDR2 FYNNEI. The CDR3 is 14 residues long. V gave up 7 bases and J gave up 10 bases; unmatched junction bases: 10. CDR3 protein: CASTRTGQGSPLHF. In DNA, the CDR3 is TGTGCCAGCACTCGGACAGGCCAAGGCTCACCCCTCCACTTT.

CDR3 sequence: CASSSARQRSYEQYF. The CDR3 nucleotides read TGTGCCAGCAGCTCGGCCCGACAACGCTCCTACGAGCAGTACTTC. The V and J genes are TRBV7-9 and TRBJ2-7; D unclear. The length of the CDR3 is 15 residues. CDR1 and CDR2 from the germline V gene are SEHNR and FQNEAQ (reference sequence). V lost 4 bases, J lost 0 bases, and 13 bases lay in between.